Presented here are 9 T cell receptor beta chains from one specimen sequenced in a study of spatial heterogeneity in lung cancer. Regarding time point: sample taken at primary tumor resection. Whole RNA came from tumor, nontumor lung or frozen PBMC and was sequenced without being sorted. TCRdb ran MiXCR on the 5' RACE reads and lists one entry per CDR3 protein. The sample lists under 30,000 distinct CDR3 sequences; 4.5% to 5.5% were seen once. The sequenced sample was PBMCs, obtained at surgery. Source of these receptors: a male donor with early-stage non-small cell lung cancer.

V gene TRBV6-6 combines with J gene TRBJ1-6; TRBD1 matches at 8 bases. V was pared by 6 bases and J by 14 bases, with 3 bases of the junction left unmatched. Germline CDR1 reads MNHNY; CDR2 reads SVGAGI (reference sequence). This CDR3 spans 11 amino acids. Here the CDR3 DNA reads TGTGCCAGCAGGGAGGACAGGGCCCTCCACTTT. As protein: CASREDRALHF.

This clonotype was recorded at least ten times. The J gene is TRBJ1-2, the V gene TRBV2, with 7 bases identical to TRBD1. The junction had 12 bases not matched to a gene; V was cut back by 7 bases and J by 1 base. The germline gives CDR1 SNHLY, CDR2 FYNNEI. The CDR3 is made up of 16 amino acids. For the CDR3, the DNA is TGTGCCAGCACCGAAGCCTCGACAGGGAATAACTATGGCTACACCTTC. Translating gives CASTEASTGNNYGYTF.

This clonotype appeared many times. The V call is TRBV4-3, the J call TRBJ2-1; 13 bases align to TRBD2. CDR1 is LGHNA, CDR2 YSLEER, per germline. V was clipped by 1 base and J by 1 base; unmatched bases: 7. CDR3 length: 19 amino acids. In nucleotides, the CDR3 is TGCGCCAGCAGCCAAGTGTCACTAGCGGGGGGGCTATCCTACAATGAGCAGTTCTTC. Encoded protein: CASSQVSLAGGLSYNEQFF.

This clonotype was detected ten times or more. The chain employs TRBV6-2 or TRBV6-3 and TRBJ2-7; weak D call: TRBD2 (6 bases). Deletions cut 2 bases from V and 2 bases from J, with 13 bases between. CDR1 and CDR2 (germline): MNHEY, SVGEGT. The length of the CDR3 is 15 residues. CDR3 residues: CASSYPRGFAYEQYF. CDR3 in DNA: TGTGCCAGCAGTTACCCTCGGGGGTTCGCCTACGAGCAGTACTTC.

In its sample, this clonotype was seen a few times. V is TRBV3-1 and J is TRBJ1-6; D remains unclear. Germline CDR1 reads LGHDT; CDR2 reads YNNKEL (reference sequence). The CDR3 loop spans 12 amino acids. The germline V and J ends were trimmed by 1 base and 14 bases, with 9 bases remaining between them. The chain's CDR3 is CASSQGGGTLHF. In nucleotides, the CDR3 is TGTGCCAGCAGCCAAGGGGGAGGGACCCTCCACTTT.

There are many counts of this clonotype. The CDR3 loop reads CAVPISRYQETQYF. The CDR3, as DNA: TGTGCCGTCCCAATTTCGCGGTACCAAGAGACCCAGTACTTC. The genes are TRBV7-9 and TRBJ2-5; no clear D gene. Per the germline V gene, CDR1 is SEHNR and CDR2 is FQNEAQ (reference sequence). The length of the CDR3 is 14 residues. Trimming shortened V by 11 bases and J by 0 bases, and 16 bases separated the two germline ends.

This clonotype was seen many times. The V and J genes are TRBV18 and TRBJ2-1; D is ambiguous. The CDR3 totals 14 residues. With 6 bases removed from V and 10 bases from J, the gap between germline ends came to 19 bases. CDR1 KGHSH and CDR2 LQKENI come from the germline V gene. The CDR3 region has the DNA TGTGCCAGCTCCCGATCCCTTGAGACCCGCGAGCAGTTCTTC. The encoded protein is CASSRSLETREQFF.

This clonotype was observed a single time. This chain uses TRBV6-2 or TRBV6-3 with TRBJ1-6; 7 bases fit TRBD1. The V segment lost 6 bases and the J segment 5 bases; nucleotides outside the gene matches: 7. The CDR3 is made up of 15 amino acids. Per germline, CDR1 MNHEY and CDR2 SVGEGT. Here the CDR3 reads CASRRTGQNNSPLHF. The CDR3 nucleotides read TGTGCCAGCAGAAGAACGGGACAGAATAATTCACCCCTCCACTTT.

This clonotype has ten or more counts. The V gene is TRBV2, the J gene TRBJ2-3; TRBD2 matches 12 bases. V lost 4 bases and J lost 0; bases outside the gene matches: 8. CDR3 length equals 18 residues. In germline, CDR1 is SNHLY, CDR2 FYNNEI. The CDR3 sequence: CASSGLAGGPTSTDTQYF. CDR3 nucleotide sequence: TGTGCCAGCAGTGGGCTAGCGGGGGGGCCAACTAGCACAGATACGCAGTATTTT.